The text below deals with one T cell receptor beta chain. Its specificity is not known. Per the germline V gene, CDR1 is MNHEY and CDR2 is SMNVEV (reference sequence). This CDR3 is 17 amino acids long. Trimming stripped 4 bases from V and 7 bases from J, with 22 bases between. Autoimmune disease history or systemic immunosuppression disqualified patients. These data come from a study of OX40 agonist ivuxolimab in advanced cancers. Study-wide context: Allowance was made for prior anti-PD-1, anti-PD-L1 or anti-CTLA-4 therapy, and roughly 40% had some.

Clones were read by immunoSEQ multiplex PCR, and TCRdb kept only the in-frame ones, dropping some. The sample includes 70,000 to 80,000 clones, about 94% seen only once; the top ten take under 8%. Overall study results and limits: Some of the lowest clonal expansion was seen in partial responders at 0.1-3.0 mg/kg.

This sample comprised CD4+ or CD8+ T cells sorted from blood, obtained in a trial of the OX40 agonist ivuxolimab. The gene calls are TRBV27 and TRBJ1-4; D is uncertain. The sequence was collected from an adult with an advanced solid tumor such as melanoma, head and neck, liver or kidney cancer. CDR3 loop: CASSYFSRPPPGEKLFF. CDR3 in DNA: TGTGCCAGCAGTTATTTTTCGCGGCCTCCTCCCGGTGAAAAACTGTTTTTT.